This is a list of T cell receptor beta chains from one sample in a study of blood T cell repertoires in COVID-19. Produced via immunoSEQ multiplex PCR; TCRdb's table is partial and in-frame only. This table holds under 70,000 clones, around 85% found once. Sequences were obtained from peripheral blood. These receptors were taken from a woman over 75 with active or convalescent COVID-19. The CDR3 runs from the conserved cysteine through the conserved F or W. The D gene is left open where the match is weak. The size entry is marked missing in some rows and otherwise reads once, few, many or a size class.

D gene,J gene,clone size,V gene,CDR3 protein,CDR3 DNA
TRBD1,TRBJ1-1,few,TRBV7-9,CASSQGQGALNTEAFF,TGTGCCAGCAGCCAGGGACAGGGGGCGTTGAACACTGAAGCTTTCTTT
TRBD1,TRBJ1-3,-,TRBV2,CASSVIRGPDLSGNTIYF,TGTGCCAGCAGTGTAATCAGGGGGCCAGACCTATCTGGAAACACCATATATTTT
-,TRBJ2-2,-,TRBV19,CASSRQGNTGELFF,TGTGCCAGTAGTAGGCAGGGGAACACCGGGGAGCTGTTTTTT
TRBD1,TRBJ1-2,-,TRBV13,CASSWDRAQGGYTF,TGTGCCAGCAGCTGGGACAGGGCACAGGGTGGCTACACCTTC
-,TRBJ2-1,once,TRBV21-1,CAIDARLSYNEQFF,TGTGCCATCGACGCGCGGCTGTCCTACAATGAGCAGTTCTTC
TRBD1,TRBJ2-3,-,TRBV5-1,CASTSGQGSDTQYF,TGCGCCAGCACTAGTGGACAGGGATCCGATACGCAGTATTTT
TRBD1,TRBJ2-7,-,TRBV7-3,CASSPRGTGGDEQYF,TGTGCCAGCAGCCCTAGAGGGACAGGGGGTGACGAGCAGTACTTC
-,TRBJ1-2,-,TRBV3-1/TRBV3-2,CASSPFAESYGYTF,TGTGCCAGCAGCCCGTTTGCGGAGTCCTATGGCTACACCTTC
-,TRBJ1-6,once,TRBV18,CASSPVQVADNSPLHF,TGTGCCAGCTCACCCGTACAGGTAGCCGATAATTCACCCCTCCACTTT
TRBD1,TRBJ1-2,-,TRBV19,CASSKTGTGGADGYTF,TGTGCCAGTAGTAAAACCGGGACAGGGGGCGCCGATGGCTACACCTTC
TRBD2,TRBJ2-5,-,TRBV30,CAWSVGGRKETQYF,TGTGCCTGGAGTGTGGGGGGGAGAAAGGAGACCCAGTACTTC
TRBD1,TRBJ1-6,once,TRBV6-1,CASSGWQGVRNSPLHF,TGTGCCAGCAGTGGTTGGCAGGGGGTAAGAAATTCACCCCTCCACTTT
-,TRBJ2-2,-,TRBV18,CASSPTSTGELFF,TGTGCCAGCTCCCCCACAAGCACCGGGGAGCTGTTTTTT
-,TRBJ1-2,-,TRBV7-9,CASSFSSENGYTF,TGTGCCAGCAGCTTCTCCTCAGAAAATGGCTACACCTTC
TRBD1,TRBJ2-1,-,TRBV3-1/TRBV3-2,CASSQYGTGSGNEQFF,TGTGCCAGCAGCCAATATGGGACAGGGAGTGGGAATGAGCAGTTCTTC
TRBD2,TRBJ2-3,-,TRBV3-1/TRBV3-2,CASSYIAGGPPDTQYF,TGTGCCAGCAGCTATATAGCGGGGGGGCCCCCAGATACGCAGTATTTT
-,TRBJ2-1,-,TRBV19,CASSIDPSRMIF,TGTGCCAGTAGTATAGATCCTTCTAGGATGATCTTC
-,TRBJ1-4,-,TRBV23-1,CASPWRGNEKLFF,TGCGCCAGCCCTTGGAGGGGTAATGAAAAACTGTTTTTT
-,TRBJ1-6,-,TRBV3-1/TRBV3-2,CASSSPQSPLHF,TGTGCCAGCAGTTCCCCTCAGTCACCCCTCCACTTT
TRBD1,TRBJ1-1,-,TRBV7-2,CASSFWTGVNTEAFF,TGTGCCAGCAGCTTTTGGACAGGGGTGAACACTGAAGCTTTCTTT
-,TRBJ2-7,-,TRBV5-1,CASSLARGGEQYF,TGCGCCAGCAGCTTGGCTAGGGGTGGCGAGCAGTACTTC
-,TRBJ1-4,-,TRBV5-5,CASSFVVEGATNEKLFF,TGTGCCAGCAGCTTCGTTGTAGAAGGAGCAACTAATGAAAAACTGTTTTTT
TRBD1,TRBJ2-5,-,TRBV19,CASSRDRSYQETQYF,TGTGCCAGTAGTAGGGACAGATCGTACCAAGAGACCCAGTACTTC
TRBD1,TRBJ1-2,-,TRBV7-9,CASSRDRGPSYTF,TGTGCCAGCAGCCGGGACAGGGGGCCGAGCTACACCTTC
TRBD1,TRBJ1-2,-,TRBV2,CASSYDRGSDGYTF,TGTGCCAGCAGTTACGACAGGGGTTCGGATGGCTACACCTTC
TRBD2,TRBJ2-1,-,TRBV19,CASSTRTSGGYNEQFF,TGTGCCAGTAGTACCCGGACTAGCGGGGGCTACAATGAGCAGTTCTTC
TRBD1,TRBJ1-1,-,TRBV19,CASSAQGAGRTEAFF,TGTGCCAGTAGTGCACAGGGGGCCGGGAGAACTGAAGCTTTCTTT
TRBD1,TRBJ1-5,few,TRBV7-4,CASSMDRRSNQPQHF,TGTGCCAGCAGCATGGACAGGCGGAGCAATCAGCCCCAGCATTTT
-,TRBJ2-1,-,TRBV5-6,CASSLGRGSDEQFF,TGTGCCAGCAGCTTGGGCAGGGGATCCGATGAGCAGTTCTTC
TRBD2,TRBJ2-7,-,TRBV9,CASSESSGGAREQYF,TGTGCCAGCAGCGAGTCCAGCGGGGGGGCCCGGGAGCAGTACTTC
-,TRBJ2-1,-,TRBV3-1/TRBV3-2,CASSQVRRSGEQFF,TGTGCCAGCAGCCAAGTGCGGCGTAGCGGTGAGCAGTTCTTC
TRBD1,TRBJ1-5,-,TRBV18,CASSEVPGGAGNQPQHF,TGTGCCAGCTCTGAAGTCCCAGGGGGCGCGGGCAATCAGCCCCAGCATTTT
-,TRBJ2-6,-,TRBV19,CASSTNRGGVLTF,TGTGCCAGTAGTACGAACAGGGGGGGCGTCCTGACTTTC
-,TRBJ1-4,-,TRBV11-2,CASSPIRLATNEKLFF,TGTGCCAGCAGCCCCATCCGATTAGCAACTAATGAAAAACTGTTTTTT
-,TRBJ1-5,-,TRBV3-1/TRBV3-2,CARYGGCYSNQPQHF,TGTGCCCGTTACGGGGGGTGCTATAGCAATCAGCCCCAGCATTTT
-,TRBJ1-5,-,TRBV12-5,CASGLVLGRGGNQPQHF,TGTGCTAGTGGTTTGGTACTAGGGAGGGGAGGGAATCAGCCCCAGCATTTT
-,TRBJ1-5,-,TRBV7-8,CASSLRDDGQPQHF,TGTGCCAGCAGCCTCAGGGATGACGGTCAGCCCCAGCATTTT
TRBD2,TRBJ2-3,-,TRBV3-1/TRBV3-2,CATAASGGWESTDTQYF,TGTGCCACCGCCGCTAGCGGGGGGTGGGAAAGTACAGATACGCAGTATTTT
TRBD1,TRBJ1-2,-,TRBV5-8,CASSPDRDRGLDGYTF,TGTGCCAGCTCCCCCGACCGGGACAGGGGGCTGGATGGCTACACCTTC
TRBD1,TRBJ1-1,-,TRBV2,CASSGGETEAFF,TGTGCCAGTTCAGGGGGCGAGACTGAAGCTTTCTTT
TRBD2,TRBJ2-5,-,TRBV5-1,CASIPGGSFGETQYF,TGCGCCAGCATCCCCGGGGGGTCGTTCGGAGAGACCCAGTACTTC
TRBD1,TRBJ1-2,-,TRBV6-4,CASSRDRFYGYTF,TGTGCCAGCAGCAGGGACAGATTCTATGGCTACACCTTC
-,TRBJ1-1,-,TRBV5-5,CASSAGGRTEAFF,TGTGCCAGCAGCGCCGGGGGGCGAACTGAAGCTTTCTTT
-,TRBJ2-5,-,TRBV29-1,CSAATPGETQYF,TGCAGCGCTGCGACCCCGGGAGAGACCCAGTACTTC
-,TRBJ2-3,-,TRBV5-1,CASSLAGSETTDTQYF,TGCGCCAGCAGCTTGGCCGGGTCAGAGACGACAGATACGCAGTATTTT
TRBD1,TRBJ1-2,once,TRBV5-4,CASSLDLGQGVSGRGYTF,TGTGCCAGCAGCTTGGATTTGGGACAGGGGGTTAGTGGGAGAGGCTACACCTTC
TRBD1,TRBJ1-2,-,TRBV15,CATQRDRDRSYGYTF,TGTGCCACCCAACGGGACCGGGACAGATCATATGGCTACACCTTC
-,TRBJ1-2,-,TRBV9,CASSPRLEGGYTF,TGTGCCAGCAGCCCGAGGCTCGAAGGCGGCTACACCTTC